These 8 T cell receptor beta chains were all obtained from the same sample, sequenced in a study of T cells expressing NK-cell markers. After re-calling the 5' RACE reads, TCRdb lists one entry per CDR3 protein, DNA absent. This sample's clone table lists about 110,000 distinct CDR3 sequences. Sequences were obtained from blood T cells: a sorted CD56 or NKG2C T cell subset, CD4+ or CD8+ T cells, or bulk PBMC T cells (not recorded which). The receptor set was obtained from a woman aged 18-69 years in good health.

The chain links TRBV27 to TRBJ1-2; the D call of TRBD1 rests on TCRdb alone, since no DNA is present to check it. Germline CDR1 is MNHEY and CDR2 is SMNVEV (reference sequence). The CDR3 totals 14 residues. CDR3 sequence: CASGTGALGYGYTF.

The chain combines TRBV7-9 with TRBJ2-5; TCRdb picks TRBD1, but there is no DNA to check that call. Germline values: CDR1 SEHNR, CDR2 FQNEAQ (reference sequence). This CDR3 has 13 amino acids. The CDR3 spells CASSGQPGETQYF.

The chain's CDR3 is CASFSGAHSYEQYF. The genes are TRBV6-1 and TRBJ2-7; TCRdb selects TRBD1, and the lack of DNA leaves this call unchecked. Looked up from germline, CDR1 is MNHNS and CDR2 is SASEGT. The CDR3 length is 14 residues.

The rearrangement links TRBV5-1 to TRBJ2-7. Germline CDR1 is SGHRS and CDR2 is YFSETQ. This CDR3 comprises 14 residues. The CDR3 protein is CASSLSPDYYEQYF.

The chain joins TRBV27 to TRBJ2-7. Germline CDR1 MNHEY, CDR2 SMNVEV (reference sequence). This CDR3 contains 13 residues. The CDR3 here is CASSLQRDYEQYF.

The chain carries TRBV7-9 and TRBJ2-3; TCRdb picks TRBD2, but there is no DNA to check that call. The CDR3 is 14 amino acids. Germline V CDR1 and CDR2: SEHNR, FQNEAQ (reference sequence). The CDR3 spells CASSPQVPTDTQYF.

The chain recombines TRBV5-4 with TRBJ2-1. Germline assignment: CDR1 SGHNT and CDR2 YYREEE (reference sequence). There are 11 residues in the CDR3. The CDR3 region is CASSFVGEQFF.

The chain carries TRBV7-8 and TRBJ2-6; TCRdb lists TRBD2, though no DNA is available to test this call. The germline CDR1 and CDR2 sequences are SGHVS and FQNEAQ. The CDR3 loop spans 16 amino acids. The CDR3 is CASSNNGGSGANVLTF.